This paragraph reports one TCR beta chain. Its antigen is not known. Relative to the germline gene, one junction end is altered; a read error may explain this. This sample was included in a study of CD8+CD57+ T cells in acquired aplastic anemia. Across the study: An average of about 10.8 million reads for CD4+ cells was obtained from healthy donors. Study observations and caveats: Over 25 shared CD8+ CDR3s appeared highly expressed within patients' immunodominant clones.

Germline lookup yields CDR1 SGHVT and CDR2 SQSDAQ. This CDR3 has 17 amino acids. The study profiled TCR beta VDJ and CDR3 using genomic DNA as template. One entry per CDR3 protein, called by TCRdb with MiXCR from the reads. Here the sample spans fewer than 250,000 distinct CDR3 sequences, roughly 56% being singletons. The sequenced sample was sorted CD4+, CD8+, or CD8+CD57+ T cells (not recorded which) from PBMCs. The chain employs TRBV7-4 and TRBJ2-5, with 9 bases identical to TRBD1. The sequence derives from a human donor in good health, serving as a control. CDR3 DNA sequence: TGTGCCAGCTCACCCGGGACAGGGCAAAATCTCCAAGAGACCCGGTACTTC. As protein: CASSPGTGQNLQETRYF.